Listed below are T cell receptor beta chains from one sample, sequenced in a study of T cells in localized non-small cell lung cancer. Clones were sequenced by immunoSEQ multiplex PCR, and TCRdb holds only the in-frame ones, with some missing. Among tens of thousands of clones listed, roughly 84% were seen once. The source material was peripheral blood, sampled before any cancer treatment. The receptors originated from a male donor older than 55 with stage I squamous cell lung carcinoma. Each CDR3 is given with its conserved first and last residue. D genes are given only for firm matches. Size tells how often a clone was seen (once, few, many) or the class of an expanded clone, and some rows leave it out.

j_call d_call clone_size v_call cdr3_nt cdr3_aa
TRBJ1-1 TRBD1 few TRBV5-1 TGCGCCAGCAGCTTGGGGGGACAGGGGTCTAACACTGAAGCTTTCTTT CASSLGGQGSNTEAFF
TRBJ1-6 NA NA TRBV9 TGTGCCAGCAGCGTAGAGGGAGGGGGTTATAATTCACCCCTCCACTTT CASSVEGGGYNSPLHF
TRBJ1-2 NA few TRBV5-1 TGCGCCAGCAGCTTGGGCGGGGAGGAGGTTGGCTACACCTTC CASSLGGEEVGYTF
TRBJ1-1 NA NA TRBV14 TGTGCCAGCAGCCAAGGCCCCGGGGCGATGAACACTGAAGCTTTCTTT CASSQGPGAMNTEAFF
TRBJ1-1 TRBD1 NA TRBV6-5 TGTGCCAGCAGTGGACCGGGACAGGGGGGCACTGAAGCTTTCTTT CASSGPGQGGTEAFF
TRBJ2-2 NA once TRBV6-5 TGTGCCAGCAGTTACTCCAGGAGCGGGGAGCTGTTTTTT CASSYSRSGELFF
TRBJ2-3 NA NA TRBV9 TGTGCCAGCAGCGTAGTTGGCCAGGGTAACACAGATACGCAGTATTTT CASSVVGQGNTDTQYF
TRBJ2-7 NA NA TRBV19 TGTGCCAGTAGTACCGGGACAAACTCCTACGAGCAGTACTTC CASSTGTNSYEQYF
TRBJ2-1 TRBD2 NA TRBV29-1 TGCAGCGTTGGAGGCCTGCTAGCGGGATCCTACAATGAGCAGTTCTTC CSVGGLLAGSYNEQFF
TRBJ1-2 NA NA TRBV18 TGTGCCAGCTCTCTAACGACGGGGGACAATGGCTACACCTTC CASSLTTGDNGYTF
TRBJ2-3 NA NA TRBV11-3 TGTGCCAGCAGCTTAGGCGGGGCGGAAGATACGCAGTATTTT CASSLGGAEDTQYF
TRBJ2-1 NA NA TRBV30 TGTGCCTGGAGTGTACGCCGAGAGCAGTTCTTC CAWSVRREQFF
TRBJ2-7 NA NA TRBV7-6 TGTGCCAGCAGCTTAGAGGGAGCCTACGAGCAGTACTTC CASSLEGAYEQYF
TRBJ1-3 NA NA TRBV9 TGTGCCAGCACGGAGGGTAATGGAAACACCATATATTTT CASTEGNGNTIYF
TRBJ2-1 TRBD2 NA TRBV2 TGTGCCAGCAGTGAAGAGGTTAGCGGGGGAAATGAGCAGTTCTTC CASSEEVSGGNEQFF
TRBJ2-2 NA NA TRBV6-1 TGTGCCAGCCGGGGTGGAGGGGCCAACACCGGGGAGCTGTTTTTT CASRGGGANTGELFF